Sequencing of this TCR beta chain was carried out in a study of cytomegalovirus exposure and HLA in healthy donors. Turning to the study itself: Caucasian-associated ancestry cluster membership applied to about 77% of a few hundred genotyped donors. Study results and caveats: In a later analysis, the majority of CMV-associated beta chains seemingly showed HLA restriction. At a 0.05 false discovery rate, a later analysis found about 17,000 TCR beta sequences to be associated with HLA alleles.

To note about this clone: What it binds is not known.

With 6 bases clipped from V and 3 bases from J, the junction kept 4 bases outside the gene matches. The CDR3 totals 14 residues. Germline V gene data show CDR1 as MGHDK and CDR2 as SYGVNS. Healthy bone marrow donors supplied every sample. PCR used 60 Vbeta primers and 13 Jbeta primers. Assay: immunoSEQ multiplex PCR; the TCRdb copy retains only in-frame clones and omits some. The sample lists some 170,000 clones, 82% seen once, with about 10% in the top ten. Sequenced input: PBMCs. The receptor comes from a middle-aged man in good health and CMV-seropositive. This chain links TRBV25-1 with TRBJ2-3, with 9 bases lining up with TRBD1. Written as DNA, the CDR3 is TGTGCCAGCAGGAGACAGGGGGGAACAGATACGCAGTATTTT. This sequence encodes CASRRQGGTDTQYF. Based on the CDR3 plus reference TRBV25-1 and TRBJ2-3, the full variable domain is EADIYQTPRYLVIGTGKKITLECSQTMGHDKMYWYQQDPGMELHLIHYSYGVNSTEKGDLSSESTVSRIRTEHFPLTLESARPSHTSQYLCASRRQGGTDTQYFGPGTRLTVL.